The entry below gives a single T cell receptor beta chain sequence along with its context. The sample originates from a study of long-term antiretroviral therapy in people with HIV. This CDR3 is built from 17 residues. Germline CDR1 is LNHNV and CDR2 is YYDKDF (reference sequence). The V end was cut by 0 bases, the J end by 4 bases, with 18 bases between. Researchers report immunoSEQ v3.0 was run at survey level. Assay used: immunoSEQ multiplex PCR; TCRdb lists only in-frame clones, some missing. The table includes roughly 28,000 clones, around 96% detected once. PBMC samples from each donor numbered at least one pre-ART and at least two post-ART. Until DNA extraction, the samples held between 1-10 million cryopreserved PBMC.

The gene calls are TRBV15 and TRBJ2-5, with a tentative D call TRBD2 (6 bases). The source is a man aged 25 to 45 with HIV. Sequences were derived from unsorted PBMCs, sampled more than 6 years after starting antiretroviral therapy. CDR3 sequence (DNA): TGTGCCACCAGCAGAGATATGGGAGGTAGCGGTACAGAGACCCAGTACTTC. Translating gives CATSRDMGGSGTETQYF.